The clone carrying this TCR beta chain has just a few counts. This entry is derived from a study of T cell changes during pregnancy in multiple sclerosis. This table comes from immunoSEQ multiplex PCR, and its TCRdb copy is limited to in-frame clones, with some not included. Counted here are over 90,000 clones, 90% occurring once; the ten biggest clones make up under 0.8%. Trimming took 6 bases from V and 0 from J, leaving 11 bases between them. Germline loops: CDR1 MNHNS, CDR2 SASEGT. The CDR3 loop spans 14 amino acids. J is TRBJ1-1 and V is TRBV6-1; perhaps TRBD1 as D (6 bases). The source is a female donor in good health, enrolled as a control in a pregnancy study. The sample consisted of peripheral blood, taken in the second trimester of pregnancy. Here the CDR3 DNA reads TGTGCCAGCAGATCCGACAGGTTGAACACTGAAGCTTTCTTT. It yields the protein CASRSDRLNTEAFF.